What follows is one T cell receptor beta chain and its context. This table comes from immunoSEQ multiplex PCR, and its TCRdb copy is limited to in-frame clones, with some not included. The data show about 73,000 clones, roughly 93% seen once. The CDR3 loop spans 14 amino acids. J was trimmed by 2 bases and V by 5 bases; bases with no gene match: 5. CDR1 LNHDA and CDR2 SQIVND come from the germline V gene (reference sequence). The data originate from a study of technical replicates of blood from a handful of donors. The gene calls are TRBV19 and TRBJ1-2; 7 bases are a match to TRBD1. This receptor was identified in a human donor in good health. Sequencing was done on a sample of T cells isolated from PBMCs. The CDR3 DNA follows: TGTGCCAGTAGTCCTGGGGACAGCAACTATGGCTACACCTTC. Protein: CASSPGDSNYGYTF.